This TCR beta chain was obtained from a study of Ad26.COV2.S vaccination and SARS-CoV-2 variants. Study-wide points: A substantial breadth of spike-specific CD8+ and CD4+ T cell responses after vaccination has been reported.

In the case of this clone: Its antigen remains unknown.

Treatment indicated: 19 received Ad26.COV2.S at low or high dose, single or two shots; a few received placebo; per-sample allocation not given. At day 63 after the first vaccine or placebo injection, samples were drawn. Vaccination used an Ad26 vector expressing Wuhan-strain SARS-CoV-2 spike. Clones were sequenced by immunoSEQ multiplex PCR, and TCRdb holds only the in-frame ones, with some missing. Of about 320,000 clones listed, roughly 88% were seen once; the top ten hold around 5.5%. This TCR was recovered from a person aged 18-65 years who received the Ad26.COV2.S COVID-19 vaccine or a placebo. The source was peripheral blood, collected in a trial of Ad26.COV2.S vaccine versus placebo.

CDR3 amino acids: CASSLTGQGKLNSPLHF. DNA of the CDR3: TGTGCCAGCAGTTTAACCGGGCAGGGGAAACTTAATTCACCCCTCCACTTT. V and J are TRBV28 and TRBJ1-6, with a possible D match to TRBD1 (6 bases). Trimming left V 2 bases short and J 6 bases short, with 17 bases between. Germline V gene data show CDR1 as MDHEN and CDR2 as SYDVKM. This CDR3 spans 17 amino acids. Filled out from reference TRBV28 and TRBJ1-6, the complete variable domain reads DVKVTQSSRYLVKRTGEKVFLECVQDMDHENMFWYRQDPGLGLRLIYFSYDVKMKEKGDIPEGYSVSREKKERFSLILESASTNQTSMYLCASSLTGQGKLNSPLHFGNGTRLTVT.